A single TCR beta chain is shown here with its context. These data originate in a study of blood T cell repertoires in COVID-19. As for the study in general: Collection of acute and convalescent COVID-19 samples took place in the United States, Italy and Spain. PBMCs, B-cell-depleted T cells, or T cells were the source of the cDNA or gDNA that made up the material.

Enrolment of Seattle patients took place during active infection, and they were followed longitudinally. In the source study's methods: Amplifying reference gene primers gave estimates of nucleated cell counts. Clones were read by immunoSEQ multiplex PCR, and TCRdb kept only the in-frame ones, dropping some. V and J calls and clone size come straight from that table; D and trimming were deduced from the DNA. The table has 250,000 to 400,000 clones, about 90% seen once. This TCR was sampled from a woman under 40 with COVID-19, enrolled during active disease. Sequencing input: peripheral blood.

The CDR3 loop is CASSYAGDNSPLHF. CDR3 sequence (DNA): TGTGCCAGCAGTTACGCAGGGGATAATTCACCCCTCCACTTT. This chain connects TRBV6-6 to TRBJ1-6; a weak D match, TRBD1 (6 bases). Per germline, CDR1 MNHNY and CDR2 SVGAGI (reference sequence). The V end lost 2 bases, the J end lost 5 bases, and 7 bases lay between the germline ends. The CDR3 is 14 amino acids.